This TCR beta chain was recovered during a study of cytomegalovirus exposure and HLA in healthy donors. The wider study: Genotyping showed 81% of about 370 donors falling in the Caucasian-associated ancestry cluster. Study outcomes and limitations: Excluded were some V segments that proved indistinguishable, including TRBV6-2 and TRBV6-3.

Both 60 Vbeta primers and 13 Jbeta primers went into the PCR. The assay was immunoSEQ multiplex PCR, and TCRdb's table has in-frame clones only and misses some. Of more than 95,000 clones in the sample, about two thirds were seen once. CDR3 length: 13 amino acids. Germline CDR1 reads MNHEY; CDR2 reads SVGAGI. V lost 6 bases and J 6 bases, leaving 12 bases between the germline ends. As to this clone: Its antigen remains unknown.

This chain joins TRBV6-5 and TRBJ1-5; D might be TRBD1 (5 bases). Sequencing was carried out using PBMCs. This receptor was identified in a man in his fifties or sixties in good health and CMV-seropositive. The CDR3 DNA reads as TGTGCCAGCAGACAGGTGGGGGGTCAGCCCCAGCATTTT. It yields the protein CASRQVGGQPQHF.